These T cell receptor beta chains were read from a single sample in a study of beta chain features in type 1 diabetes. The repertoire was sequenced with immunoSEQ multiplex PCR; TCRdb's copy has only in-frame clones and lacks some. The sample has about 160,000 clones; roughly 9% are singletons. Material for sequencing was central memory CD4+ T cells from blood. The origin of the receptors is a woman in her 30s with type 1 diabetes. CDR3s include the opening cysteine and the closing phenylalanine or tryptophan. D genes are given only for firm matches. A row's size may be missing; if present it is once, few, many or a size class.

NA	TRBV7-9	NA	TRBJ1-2	TGTGCCAGCAGCATCACCTACAGGGACCCCTATGGCTACACCTTC	CASSITYRDPYGYTF
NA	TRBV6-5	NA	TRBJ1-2	TGTGCCAGCAGTTACTCGCGAGAGGGTTCCGGCTACACCTTC	CASSYSREGSGYTF
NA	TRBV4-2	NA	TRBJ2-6	TGTGCCAGCACCGCTAGCCACAGCGCTTCTGGGGCCAACGTCCTGACTTTC	CASTASHSASGANVLTF
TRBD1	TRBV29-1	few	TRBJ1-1	TGCAGCGCGACAGGGACCACTGAAGCTTTCTTT	CSATGTTEAFF
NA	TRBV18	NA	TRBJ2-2	TGTGCCAGCTCACCACCGGGGCGGACCACCGGGGAGCTGTTTTTT	CASSPPGRTTGELFF
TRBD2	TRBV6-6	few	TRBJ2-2	TGTGCCAGCAACCAAGGGCTCGGGAGGGGGACCGGGGAGCTGTTTTTT	CASNQGLGRGTGELFF
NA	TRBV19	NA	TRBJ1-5	TGTGCCAGTAGCCGCCACTGGTCCGATCAGCCCCAGCATTTT	CASSRHWSDQPQHF
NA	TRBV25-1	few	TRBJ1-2	TGTGCCAGCAGTGGAGACAGGTTGAGGGGCTACACCTTC	CASSGDRLRGYTF
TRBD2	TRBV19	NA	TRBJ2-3	TGTGCCAGTAGTAATGGACTAGCAGATACGCAGTATTTT	CASSNGLADTQYF
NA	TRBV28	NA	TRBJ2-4	TGTGCCAGTTTGGGGGGTAACAAAAACATTCAGTACTTC	CASLGGNKNIQYF
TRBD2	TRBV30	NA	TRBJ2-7	TGTGCCTGGAGTTTCGAGGGACTAGCGGGAGCCGAGCAGTACTTC	CAWSFEGLAGAEQYF
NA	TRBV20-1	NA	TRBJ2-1	TGCAGTGCTATAAACAATGAGCAGTTCTTC	CSAINNEQFF
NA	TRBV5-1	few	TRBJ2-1	TGCGCCAGCAGCTTGGCCGACAACAGTGAGCAGTTCTTC	CASSLADNSEQFF
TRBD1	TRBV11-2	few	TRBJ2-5	TGTGCCAGCAGCCTTCAGGGGGCTGGGGGTGAGACCCAGTACTTC	CASSLQGAGGETQYF
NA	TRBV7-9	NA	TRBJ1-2	TGTGCCAGCAGCCTCGGGGGGGCTAACTATGGCTACACCTTC	CASSLGGANYGYTF
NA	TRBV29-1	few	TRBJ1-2	TGCAGCGTTAAACAGGGAACTGACTATGGCTACACCTTC	CSVKQGTDYGYTF
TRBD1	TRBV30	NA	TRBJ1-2	TGTGCCTGGAGTAACTCAGGGGGCGGTCTCTACACCTTC	CAWSNSGGGLYTF
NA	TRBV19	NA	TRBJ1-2	TGTGCCAGTAGTATTACGGGGGACTATGGCTACACCTTC	CASSITGDYGYTF
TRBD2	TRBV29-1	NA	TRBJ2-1	TGCAGCGTTGAAACTAGCGGTGATGAGCAGTTCTTC	CSVETSGDEQFF
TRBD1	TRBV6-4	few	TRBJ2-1	TGTGCCAGCAGTGAAATGGGACAGGGTGTCAATGAGCAGTTCTTC	CASSEMGQGVNEQFF
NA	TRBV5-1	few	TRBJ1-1	TGCGCCAGCAGCGCAGGTCCAACGAACACTGAAGCTTTCTTT	CASSAGPTNTEAFF
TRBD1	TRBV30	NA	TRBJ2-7	TGTGCCTGGGGCCACACAGGGGGCGCGTTGGGCGAGCAGTACTTC	CAWGHTGGALGEQYF
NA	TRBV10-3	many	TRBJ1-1	TGTGCCATCAGTGAGTCGGGGGGAACGAACACTGAAGCTTTCTTT	CAISESGGTNTEAFF
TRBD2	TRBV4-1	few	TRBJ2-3	TGCGCCAGCAGCCAAGAGGGACTAGCGGACACAGATACGCAGTATTTT	CASSQEGLADTDTQYF
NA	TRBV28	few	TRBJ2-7	TGTGCCAGCAGTTTAACAGACAGGACCTACGAGCAGTACTTC	CASSLTDRTYEQYF
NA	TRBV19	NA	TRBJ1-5	TGTGCCAGTAGTTGGGGGGTCGGACAGCCCCAGCATTTT	CASSWGVGQPQHF
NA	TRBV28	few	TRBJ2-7	TGTGCCAGCAGTAGGGAGCATTCCTTTACGTGGCAGTACTTC	CASSREHSFTWQYF
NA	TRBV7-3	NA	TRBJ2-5	TGTGCCAGCAGCTTAGTAGCGGCTCCGAATATCCCAGAGACCCAGTACTTC	CASSLVAAPNIPETQYF
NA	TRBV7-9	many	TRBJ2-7	TGTGCCAGCAGCTTCGGGGCGGGAATCAACGAGCAGTACTTC	CASSFGAGINEQYF
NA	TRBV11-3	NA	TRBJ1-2	TGTGCCAGCAGCCCGCCAGGGTGGGGCTACACCTTC	CASSPPGWGYTF